This T cell receptor (beta chain) derives from a study of blood T cells in healthy people across ages. CDR1 is SGDLS and CDR2 is YYNGEE in the germline V gene. The CDR3 totals 16 residues. V was pared by 4 bases and J by 6 bases, with 21 bases between. Study-level results: Comparison with aged donors showed that long-lived donors had more naive CD4+ cells and higher diversity. While age rose, TCR beta diversity per million T cells dropped in a roughly linear way. Strongly correlated with naive T cell percentage was TCR beta diversity.

Individuals who donated were healthy Caucasians from Russia aged roughly 6 to 90. This clonotype was detected only a few times. Its matching antigen is unknown. A sample-barcoded 5' primer and a J-beta primer mix were used in a second PCR of about 7 to 12 cycles. MiXCR was run by TCRdb on the 5' RACE reads, yielding one entry per CDR3 protein. The sample consists of about 1,500,000 distinct CDR3 sequences, 28% of them appearing once. The specimen sequenced was blood. The chain combines TRBV9 with TRBJ2-3; a possible D gene is TRBD1 (6 bases). The clonotype originates from a woman aged 25-40 years in good health. DNA for the CDR3: TGTGCCAGCAGCCCCCCCACAGGGTACGAAAAGGATACGCAGTATTTT. It translates to CASSPPTGYEKDTQYF.